The clone carrying this TCR beta chain was seen a few times. The antigen remains unidentified. This specimen belongs to a study of T cell responses to AZD1222 COVID-19 vaccine. Study-wide background: Recipients boosted at about 4 weeks or about 12 weeks are pooled.

General study findings and limits: Recipients of two AZD1222 doses showed rising Spike-specific TCR breadth and depth. The span of vaccine-associated CD4 TCRs extended across spike, with dominance at 160-218 and 743-854.

This CDR3 has 13 residues. The V end was cut by 3 bases, the J end by 3 bases, with 9 bases between. Sequencing used immunoSEQ multiplex PCR; TCRdb keeps in-frame clones, though not all of them. The sample carries 150,000 to 200,000 clones, 75% to 90% recorded once. The clonotype originates from an adult in good health. The sample in question was peripheral blood, obtained on day 0 of AZD1222 vaccination. This chain uses TRBV12-3 or TRBV12-4 with TRBJ2-7; D may be TRBD1 or TRBD2 (5 bases each). The CDR3 loop reads CASSFEGYYEQYF. CDR3 DNA: TGTGCCAGCAGTTTTGAGGGGTACTACGAGCAGTACTTC.